These 6 T cell receptor beta chains share one sample of origin, sequenced in a study of blood T cell repertoires in COVID-19. TCRdb's copy holds only in-frame clones and misses some; the assay was immunoSEQ multiplex PCR. The sample has 490,000 or so clones; less than 90% are singletons. The sample taken for sequencing was PBMCs or T cells enriched from blood (not recorded which). These receptors were taken from a woman aged 55-70 years who had recovered from COVID-19.

The genes are TRBV5-5 and TRBJ1-3, with D uncertain. This CDR3 is 15 amino acids long. The germline gives CDR1 SGHKS, CDR2 YYEKEE (reference sequence). Trimming stripped 4 bases from V and 0 bases from J, with 11 bases between. The CDR3 region is CASSLTSPSGNTIYF. CDR3 coding DNA: TGTGCCAGCAGCCTGACATCGCCCTCTGGAAACACCATATATTTT.

The chain joins TRBV5-5 to TRBJ2-7; possibly TRBD1 for D (5 bases). V gave up 6 bases and J gave up 4 bases, with 20 bases separating them. This CDR3 is 15 amino acids long. Germline V lookup: CDR1 SGHKS, CDR2 YYEKEE (reference sequence). CDR3 region: CASTPRLAGPYEQYV. In DNA, the CDR3 is TGTGCCAGCACCCCCAGATTGGCAGGGCCTTACGAGCAGTACGTC.

This chain uses TRBV12-5 with TRBJ2-2; a weak D match, TRBD2 (5 bases). V lost 6 bases, J lost 6 bases, and 26 bases lay in between. The CDR3 is made up of 18 amino acids. Germline lookup yields CDR1 LGHNT and CDR2 FRNRAP. The CDR3 loop is CASGPERTGPIGAGELFF. In nucleotides, the CDR3 is TGTGCTAGTGGACCTGAGCGAACCGGGCCAATCGGGGCCGGGGAGCTGTTTTTT.

The chain links TRBV4-1 to TRBJ2-6, with D possibly being TRBD1 (6 bases). This CDR3 comprises 20 residues. Germline CDR1 is MGHRA and CDR2 is YSYEKL. V was clipped by 4 bases and J by 0 bases, with 22 bases between them. The CDR3 DNA reads TGCGCCAGCAGCCCCCTGGGGGCAGGGAACCCCCTCTCTGGGGCCAACGTCCTGACTTTC. Its translation: CASSPLGAGNPLSGANVLTF.

In its sample, this clone was seen a few times. This sequence joins TRBV10-2 and TRBJ1-6; 8 positions match TRBD1. CDR3 size: 14 residues. With V trimmed by 7 bases and J by 7 bases, 6 bases remained unmatched. Germline V gene sequence: CDR1 WSHSY, CDR2 SAAADI. In DNA form, the CDR3 reads TGCGCCAGCAAGTTTGCAGGGGGCAATTCACCCCTCCACTTT. Translated: CASKFAGGNSPLHF.

The chain joins TRBV19 to TRBJ1-1; 9 positions match TRBD1. The CDR3 has 17 residues. Trimming took 10 bases from V and 0 from J; bases not matched to a gene: 15. Per germline, CDR1 LNHDA and CDR2 SQIVND (reference sequence). CDR3 region: CATTGGRDRDMNTEAFF. CDR3 nucleotide sequence: TGTGCCACCACGGGGGGGAGGGACAGGGACATGAACACTGAAGCTTTCTTT.